This T cell receptor beta chain emerged from a study of blood T cell repertoires in COVID-19. Looking at the study overall: The United States, Italy and Spain were the sources of the acute and convalescent COVID-19 samples.

Some clones are missing from TCRdb's copy, which holds only in-frame ones; the method was immunoSEQ multiplex PCR. The sample lists roughly 250,000 clones; approximately 80% were seen once. CDR3 length: 14 amino acids. Germline lookup yields CDR1 DFQATT and CDR2 SNEGSKA (reference sequence). The V end was cut by 3 bases, the J end by 4 bases, with 10 bases between. The receptor was isolated from a woman in her 70s with acute or convalescent COVID-19. V and J are TRBV20-1 and TRBJ1-6; maybe TRBD1 (5 bases). The sample was peripheral blood. Here the CDR3 DNA reads TGCAGTGCTAGTACAGGTGATTATAATTCACCCCTCCACTTT. Its protein product is CSASTGDYNSPLHF.